The present TCR beta chain was sequenced within a study of PD-L1 blockade in urothelial cancer. Study results and caveats: Pretreatment blood TCR clonality under the median forecast improved survival.

Trimming stripped 4 bases from V and 4 bases from J, with 20 bases between. Germline CDR1 MNHEY, CDR2 SMNVEV (reference sequence). This CDR3 contains 17 residues. Regarding this clone: The antigen is unknown.

Repertoires were generated with immunoSEQ multiplex PCR, while TCRdb's copy carries only in-frame clones and drops some. The table shows about 73,000 clones, with roughly 91% occurring only once. Metastatic or locally advanced urothelial carcinoma was present in the patients. Pretreatment sampling and on-treatment sampling together yielded between 1 and 8 samples for each patient. This sequence was found in a man between 60 and 70 years old with urothelial cancer. Sample: PBMCs, taken around atezolizumab (anti-PD-L1) treatment. V is TRBV27 and J is TRBJ2-1; TRBD2 is a possible D gene (5 bases). The chain's CDR3 is CASSSFGKWGRYNEQFF. CDR3 in DNA: TGTGCCAGCAGTTCATTCGGGAAATGGGGAAGATACAATGAGCAGTTCTTC.